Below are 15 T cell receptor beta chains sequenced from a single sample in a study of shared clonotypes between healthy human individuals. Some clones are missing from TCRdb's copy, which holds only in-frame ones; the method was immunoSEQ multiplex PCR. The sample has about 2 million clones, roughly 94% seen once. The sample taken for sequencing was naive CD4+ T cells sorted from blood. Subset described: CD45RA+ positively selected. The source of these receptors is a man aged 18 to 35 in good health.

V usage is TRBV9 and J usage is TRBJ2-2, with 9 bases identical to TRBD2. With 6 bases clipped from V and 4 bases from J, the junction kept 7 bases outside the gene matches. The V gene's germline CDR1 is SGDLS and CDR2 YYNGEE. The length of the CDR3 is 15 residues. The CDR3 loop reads CASTLAGAGTGELFF. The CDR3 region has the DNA TGTGCCAGCACCTTAGCGGGAGCCGGCACCGGGGAGCTGTTTTTT.

CDR3 in amino acids: CASTIGQGNQPQHF. The CDR3 DNA is TGTGCCAGCACCATAGGACAGGGCAATCAGCCCCAGCATTTT. The chain recombines TRBV28 with TRBJ1-5; TRBD1 aligns across 7 bases. V gave up 7 bases and J gave up 2 bases; unmatched junction bases: 5. CDR1 is MDHEN and CDR2 is SYDVKM in the germline V gene. The CDR3 has 14 amino acids.

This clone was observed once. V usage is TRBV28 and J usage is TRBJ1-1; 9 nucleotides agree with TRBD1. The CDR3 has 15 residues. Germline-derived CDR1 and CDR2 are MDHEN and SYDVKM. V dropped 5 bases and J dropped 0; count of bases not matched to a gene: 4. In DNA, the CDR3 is TGTGCCAGCAGTGTACAGGGGGCAATGAACACTGAAGCTTTCTTT. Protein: CASSVQGAMNTEAFF.

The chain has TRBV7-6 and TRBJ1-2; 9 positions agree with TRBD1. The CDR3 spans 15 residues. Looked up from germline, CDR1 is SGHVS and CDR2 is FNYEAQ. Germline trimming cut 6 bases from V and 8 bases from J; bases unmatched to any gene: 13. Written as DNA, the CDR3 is TGTGCCAGCAGAATCTCCGAGTGGGACAGGGAGGGCTACACCTTC. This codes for CASRISEWDREGYTF.

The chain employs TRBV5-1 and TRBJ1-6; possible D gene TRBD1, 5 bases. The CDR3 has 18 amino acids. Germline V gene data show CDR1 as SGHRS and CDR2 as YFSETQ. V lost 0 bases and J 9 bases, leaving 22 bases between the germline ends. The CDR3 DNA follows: TGCGCCAGCAGCTTGGCCACGGGGCCAGGGAAAATTTCTTCACCCCTCCACTTT. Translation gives CASSLATGPGKISSPLHF.

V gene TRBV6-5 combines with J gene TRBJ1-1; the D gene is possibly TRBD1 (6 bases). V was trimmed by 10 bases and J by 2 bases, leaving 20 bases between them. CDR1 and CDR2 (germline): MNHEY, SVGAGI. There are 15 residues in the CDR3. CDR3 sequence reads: CATSRAGAGNTEAFF. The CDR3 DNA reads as TGTGCCACTTCCCGTGCGGGGGCCGGCAACACTGAAGCTTTCTTT.

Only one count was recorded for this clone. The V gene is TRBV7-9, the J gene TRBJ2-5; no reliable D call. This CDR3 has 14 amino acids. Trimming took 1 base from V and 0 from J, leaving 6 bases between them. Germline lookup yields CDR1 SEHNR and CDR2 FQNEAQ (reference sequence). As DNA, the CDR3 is TGTGCCAGCAGCTTAGTGCGCTACCAAGAGACCCAGTACTTC. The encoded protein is CASSLVRYQETQYF.

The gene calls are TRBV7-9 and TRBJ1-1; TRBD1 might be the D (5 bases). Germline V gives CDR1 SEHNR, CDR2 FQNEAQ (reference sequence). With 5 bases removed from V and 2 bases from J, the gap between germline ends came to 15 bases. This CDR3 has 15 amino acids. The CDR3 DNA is TGTGCCAGCAGCCCCGACGGGACCCAAAACACTGAAGCTTTCTTT. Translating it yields CASSPDGTQNTEAFF.

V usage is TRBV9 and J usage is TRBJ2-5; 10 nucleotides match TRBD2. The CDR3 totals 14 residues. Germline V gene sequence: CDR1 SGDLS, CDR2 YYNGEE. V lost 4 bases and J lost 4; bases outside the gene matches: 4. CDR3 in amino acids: CASSIGLAVETQYF. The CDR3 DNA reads TGTGCCAGCAGCATTGGACTAGCGGTAGAGACCCAGTACTTC.

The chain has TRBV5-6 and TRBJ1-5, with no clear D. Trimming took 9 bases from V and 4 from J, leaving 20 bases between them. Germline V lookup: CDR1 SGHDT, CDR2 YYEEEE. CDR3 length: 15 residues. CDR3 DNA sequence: TGTGCCAACAAATCTGACGAACAGCAAAATCAGCCCCAGCATTTT. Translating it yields CANKSDEQQNQPQHF.

The CDR3 DNA sequence: TGTGCCAGTAGCGCAGGGACCTATGGCTACACCTTC. Translated: CASSAGTYGYTF. This chain connects TRBV19 to TRBJ1-2, with D possibly being TRBD1 (5 bases). In germline, CDR1 is LNHDA, CDR2 SQIVND (reference sequence). Trimming pared 6 bases from V and 4 bases from J, leaving 9 bases between. CDR3 length: 12 residues.

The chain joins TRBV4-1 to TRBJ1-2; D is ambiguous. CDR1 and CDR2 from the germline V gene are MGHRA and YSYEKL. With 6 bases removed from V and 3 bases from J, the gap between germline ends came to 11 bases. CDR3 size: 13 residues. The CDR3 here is CASRQQGDYGYTF. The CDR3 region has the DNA TGCGCCAGCAGACAACAAGGCGACTATGGCTACACCTTC.

CDR3 protein: CASSSTGKTEAFF. In nucleotides, the CDR3 is TGTGCCAGCAGTTCTACAGGGAAAACTGAAGCTTTCTTT. J is TRBJ1-1 and V is TRBV28; D may be TRBD1 (6 bases). Germline values: CDR1 MDHEN, CDR2 SYDVKM. Trimming cost V 4 bases and J 5 bases, with 11 bases left between them. This CDR3 comprises 13 residues.

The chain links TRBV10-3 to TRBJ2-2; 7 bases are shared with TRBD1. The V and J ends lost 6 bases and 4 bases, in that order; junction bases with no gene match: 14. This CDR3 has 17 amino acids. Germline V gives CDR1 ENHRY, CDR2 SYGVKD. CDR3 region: CAISYFGTDSLTGELFF. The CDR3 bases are TGTGCCATCAGCTATTTTGGGACAGACAGCCTCACCGGGGAGCTGTTTTTT.

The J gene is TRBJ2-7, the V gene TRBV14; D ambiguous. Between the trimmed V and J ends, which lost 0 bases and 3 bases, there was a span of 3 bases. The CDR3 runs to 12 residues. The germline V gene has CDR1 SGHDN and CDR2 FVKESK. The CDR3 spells CASSQEHYEQYF. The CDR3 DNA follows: TGTGCCAGCAGCCAAGAGCACTACGAGCAGTACTTC.